The 20 T cell receptor beta chains below come from one sample, sequenced in a study of identical twins. One entry per CDR3 protein results from TCRdb running MiXCR on the 5' RACE reads. The table shows about 570,000 distinct CDR3 sequences, with 9% to 10% occurring only once. The data also belong to a second study, concerning yellow fever vaccine responses in identical twins.

The sequenced sample consisted of PBMCs. These TCRs come from a woman in her late teens or twenties in good health.

This chain links TRBV20-1 with TRBJ2-2; D tentatively reads TRBD1 or TRBD2 (6 bases each). The CDR3 consists of 17 residues. Trimming stripped 1 base from V and 0 bases from J, with 15 bases between. Germline V gene data show CDR1 as DFQATT and CDR2 as SNEGSKA (reference sequence). The CDR3 loop reads CSARGLEGGANTGELFF. CDR3 in DNA: TGCAGTGCTAGAGGCCTTGAGGGGGGCGCGAACACCGGGGAGCTGTTTTTT.

This clonotype was counted ten times or more. The chain uses TRBV5-1 and TRBJ2-6; 8 nucleotides line up with TRBD1. The CDR3 consists of 17 residues. The V segment lost 4 bases and the J segment 0 bases; nucleotides outside the gene matches: 6. Germline loops: CDR1 SGHRS, CDR2 YFSETQ. CDR3 loop: CASSPGTGSSGANVLTF. In DNA form, the CDR3 reads TGCGCCAGCAGCCCGGGGACAGGCAGCTCTGGGGCCAACGTCCTGACTTTC.

This clonotype was seen a few times. The V gene is TRBV4-1, the J gene TRBJ1-1, with no clear D. The germline gives CDR1 MGHRA, CDR2 YSYEKL. V lost 2 bases and J 0 bases, leaving 4 bases between the germline ends. The CDR3 length is 13 residues. In nucleotides, the CDR3 is TGCGCCAGCAGCCAATATCTGAACACTGAAGCTTTCTTT. This sequence encodes CASSQYLNTEAFF.

This clonotype was found a few times. This sequence joins TRBV7-3 and TRBJ2-1; a possible D gene is TRBD2 (5 bases). Trimming removed 1 base from V and 5 bases from J, with 18 bases in between. This CDR3 has 17 amino acids. Germline CDR1 SGHTA, CDR2 FQGTGA. Here the CDR3 DNA reads TGTGCCAGCAGCTTAAACCCACTCCGGGATCCAAACAATGAGCAGTTCTTC. Translated: CASSLNPLRDPNNEQFF.

The chain carries TRBV5-1 and TRBJ2-5, with D possibly being TRBD2 (6 bases). V lost 4 bases, J lost 1 base, and 17 bases lay in between. The CDR3 consists of 16 residues. Germline values: CDR1 SGHRS, CDR2 YFSETQ. The DNA of the CDR3 is TGCGCCAGCAGCCAGTCCATAGCGGAGCCCCAAGAGACCCAGTACTTC. Translating it yields CASSQSIAEPQETQYF.

This clonotype was observed a few times. CDR3 in amino acids: CASSFGQGYTGELFF. The CDR3 DNA reads as TGTGCCAGCAGCTTTGGACAGGGCTACACCGGGGAGCTGTTTTTT. The V call is TRBV7-9, the J call TRBJ2-2; 8 bases map to TRBD1. The J segment lost 3 bases and the V segment lost 3 bases, leaving 3 bases of the junction unmatched. The germline V gene has CDR1 SEHNR and CDR2 FQNEAQ (reference sequence). The CDR3 has 15 residues. The full variable domain, rest sourced from reference TRBV7-9 and TRBJ2-2, is DTGVSQNPRHKITKRGQNVTFRCDPISEHNRLYWYRQTLGQGPEFLTYFQNEAQLEKSRLLSDRFSAERPKGSFSTLEIQRTEQGDSAMYLCASSFGQGYTGELFFGEGSRLTVL.

This clonotype occurred a few times. The genes are TRBV24-1 and TRBJ2-1; unclear D gene. V gave up 0 bases and J gave up 2 bases, with 4 bases separating them. Germline values: CDR1 KGHDR, CDR2 SFDVKD. The CDR3 length is 14 residues. The CDR3 here is CATSDLYPYNEQFF. CDR3 DNA: TGTGCCACCAGTGATTTGTACCCCTACAATGAGCAGTTCTTC.

A few counts support this clonotype. The chain combines TRBV3-1 with TRBJ2-7; 7 bases map to TRBD2. There are 14 residues in the CDR3. V shed 7 bases and J 1 base; nucleotides not matched to a gene: 7. Germline CDR1 LGHDT, CDR2 YNNKEL (reference sequence). The CDR3 DNA is TGTGCCAGCACCCCGGGAGGAGGGTCCTACGAGCAGTACTTC. It encodes CASTPGGGSYEQYF.

This clonotype has a count of ten or more. J is TRBJ1-4 and V is TRBV7-2; perhaps TRBD1 as D (5 bases). V was pared by 0 bases and J by 7 bases, with 6 bases between. Germline V gives CDR1 SGHTA, CDR2 FQGNSA. The CDR3 runs to 13 residues. The CDR3 nucleotides read TGTGCCAGCAGCTTAGCTCAGGGTGAAAAACTGTTTTTT. Its translation: CASSLAQGEKLFF.

This clonotype was counted at least ten times. J is TRBJ2-1 and V is TRBV3-1; D is undetermined. This CDR3 is built from 13 residues. Germline V gene data show CDR1 as LGHDT and CDR2 as YNNKEL (reference sequence). The V gene lost 2 bases and the J gene lost 8 bases, with 10 bases spanning the gap. Here the CDR3 DNA reads TGTGCCAGCAGCCAACGGATAAGCGATGAGCAGTTCTTC. Encoded protein: CASSQRISDEQFF.

The rearrangement links TRBV3-1 to TRBJ2-5; 7 bases are a match to TRBD1. The CDR3 contains 15 residues. The V gene end was trimmed by 3 bases and the J gene end by 6 bases; junction bases not matched to a gene: 10. Germline V gives CDR1 LGHDT, CDR2 YNNKEL (reference sequence). The CDR3 reads CASSHQDRLAQTQYF. The CDR3 DNA follows: TGTGCCAGCAGCCACCAGGACAGGTTAGCACAGACCCAGTACTTC.

This clonotype was observed at least ten times. The rearrangement links TRBV5-5 to TRBJ2-7, with a tentative D call TRBD1 (5 bases). This CDR3 contains 14 residues. CDR1 is SGHKS and CDR2 is YYEKEE in the germline V gene (reference sequence). The V end lost 4 bases, the J end lost 2 bases, and 13 bases lay between the germline ends. The CDR3 reads CASSQRTQTYEQYF. The CDR3 DNA reads as TGTGCCAGCAGCCAGAGGACACAGACCTACGAGCAGTACTTC. Combining the CDR3 with reference TRBV5-5 and TRBJ2-7 gives the whole variable domain DAGVTQSPTHLIKTRGQQVTLRCSPISGHKSVSWYQQVLGQGPQFIFQYYEKEERGRGNFPDRFSARQFPNYSSELNVNALLLGDSALYLCASSQRTQTYEQYFGPGTRLTVT.

This clonotype showed up just a few times. The V call is TRBV7-9, the J call TRBJ2-5; D not certain. The CDR3 covers 13 residues. The V and J ends lost 1 base and 2 bases respectively, with 5 bases between them. Germline values: CDR1 SEHNR, CDR2 FQNEAQ (reference sequence). CDR3 bases: TGTGCCAGCAGCTTAGACCCACAAGAGACCCAGTACTTC. It translates to CASSLDPQETQYF. The entire variable domain, with the rest obtained from reference TRBV7-9 and TRBJ2-5, is as follows: DTGVSQNPRHKITKRGQNVTFRCDPISEHNRLYWYRQTLGQGPEFLTYFQNEAQLEKSRLLSDRFSAERPKGSFSTLEIQRTEQGDSAMYLCASSLDPQETQYFGPGTRLLVL.

The rearrangement links TRBV12-3 or TRBV12-4 to TRBJ2-5; tentative D call: TRBD2 (5 bases). V gave up 3 bases and J gave up 5 bases, with 13 bases separating them. This CDR3 has 14 residues. The CDR3 loop is CASSFGLARETQYF. The DNA of the CDR3 is TGTGCCAGCAGTTTCGGGTTAGCGCGGGAGACCCAGTACTTC.

The chain carries TRBV9 and TRBJ2-1, with 7 bases that match TRBD2. Germline V CDR1 and CDR2: SGDLS, YYNGEE. The CDR3 loop spans 15 amino acids. V shed 0 bases, J shed 5 bases, and the junction held 5 bases outside the gene matches. CDR3 region: CASSVVGGSHNEQFF. The DNA for the CDR3 is TGTGCCAGCAGCGTAGTGGGGGGGTCCCACAATGAGCAGTTCTTC. Supplemented by reference TRBV9 and TRBJ2-1, the full variable domain reads DSGVTQTPKHLITATGQRVTLRCSPRSGDLSVYWYQQSLDQGLQFLIQYYNGEERAKGNILERFSAQQFPDLHSELNLSSLELGDSALYFCASSVVGGSHNEQFFGPGTRLTVL.

As to this clonotype: Given a much more abundant clone one base away, this may be a read error. The genes are TRBV5-1 and TRBJ2-3, with D possibly being TRBD1 or TRBD2 (6 bases each). The CDR3 extends over 15 amino acids. The V end lost 4 bases, the J end lost 4 bases, and 16 bases lay between the germline ends. In germline, CDR1 is SGHRS, CDR2 YFSETQ. The DNA of the CDR3 is TGCGCCAGCAGCCTTACAAGGGGGGAATCAGATACGCAGTATTTT. Its translation is CASSLTRGESDTQYF.

The rearrangement uses TRBV11-2 and TRBJ2-7, with 7 bases fitting TRBD2. There are 15 residues in the CDR3. From germline, CDR1 is SGHAT and CDR2 FQNNGV. Germline trimming cut 3 bases from V and 2 bases from J; bases unmatched to any gene: 7. CDR3 nucleotides: TGTGCCAGCAGCTTTGAAGCGGGGAATACCTACGAGCAGTACTTC. Translation gives CASSFEAGNTYEQYF. Supplemented by reference TRBV11-2 and TRBJ2-7, the full variable domain reads EAGVAQSPRYKIIEKRQSVAFWCNPISGHATLYWYQQILGQGPKLLIQFQNNGVVDDSQLPKDRFSAERLKGVDSTLKIQPAKLEDSAVYLCASSFEAGNTYEQYFGPGTRLTVT.

Ten or more counts support this clonotype. The chain employs TRBV5-1 and TRBJ2-1, with TRBD2 matching 7 bases. The V and J ends lost 1 base and 3 bases, in that order; junction bases with no gene match: 4. The CDR3 has 15 residues. Per the germline V gene, CDR1 is SGHRS and CDR2 is YFSETQ. CDR3 protein: CASSLIGGDYNEQFF. In DNA, the CDR3 is TGCGCCAGCAGCTTGATTGGGGGGGACTACAATGAGCAGTTCTTC.

The chain combines TRBV28 with TRBJ1-2, with TRBD1 matching 10 bases. The CDR3 spans 14 residues. V was clipped by 4 bases and J by 6 bases; unmatched bases: 5. The germline CDR1 and CDR2 sequences are MDHEN and SYDVKM. CDR3 sequence reads: CASSSTGQGNGYTF. The DNA for the CDR3 is TGTGCCAGCAGTTCCACGGGACAGGGGAATGGCTACACCTTC.

The chain couples TRBV12-3 or TRBV12-4 to TRBJ2-3; maybe TRBD1 (5 bases). Trimming took off 4 bases at V and 5 bases at J, with 22 bases between the two ends. The CDR3 length is 17 residues. CDR3 nucleotide sequence: TGTGCCAGCAGTTCCGCCGAAAAGTCCAGGGTCAGAGATACGCAGTATTTT. Translated: CASSSAEKSRVRDTQYF.